Listed below are T cell receptor beta chains from one sample, sequenced in a study of tumor-infiltrating lymphocytes in primary liver carcinoma. TCRdb re-called the multiplex PCR reads with MiXCR, one entry per CDR3 protein. The profile covers 150,000 to 200,000 distinct CDR3 sequences, with approximately 60% appearing a single time and less than 75% taken by the ten largest. Material for sequencing was peripheral blood. The receptors here all came from a man aged 35-49 years with primary liver carcinoma and hepatitis B virus infection. CDR3s include the opening cysteine and the closing phenylalanine or tryptophan. A D gene is named only where the DNA matches it firmly. Only part of the rows carry a size: once, few, many, or a class if the clone is expanded.

clone_size	j_call	v_call	d_call	cdr3_nt	cdr3_aa
NA	TRBJ1-2	TRBV29-1	TRBD1	TGCAGCGTTGATAAGGAGAGGGGGCGGGCTGGCTACACCTTC	CSVDKERGRAGYTF
NA	TRBJ1-1	TRBV5-4	NA	TGTGCCAGCAGCCGACAGGCCGGAGGTGAAGCTTTCTTT	CASSRQAGGEAFF
few	TRBJ2-1	TRBV14	TRBD2	TGTGCCAGCAGCCAAGAGTTGAGCGGGGTTGAGCAGTTCTTC	CASSQELSGVEQFF
NA	TRBJ2-3	TRBV6-5	NA	TGTGCCAGCAGTTACTCATCGGCTAGCGTGAACGGGGATACGCAGTATTTT	CASSYSSASVNGDTQYF
once	TRBJ1-1	TRBV2	TRBD1	TGTGCCAGCAGAACCCGACAGGGTAGGGATGGGACTGAAGCTTTCTTT	CASRTRQGRDGTEAFF
many	TRBJ2-7	TRBV11-2	NA	TGTGCCAGCAGCTTCGGGTCCGAGCAGTACTTC	CASSFGSEQYF
NA	TRBJ2-3	TRBV6-6	TRBD2	TGTGGCAGCAGTTACTCGACTAGCGGGATCACAGATACGCAGTATTTT	CGSSYSTSGITDTQYF
few	TRBJ2-1	TRBV7-9	NA	TGTGCCAGCAATCCGGGAAGTTCAACCTACAATGAGCAGTTCTTC	CASNPGSSTYNEQFF
NA	TRBJ2-3	TRBV12-5	NA	TGTGCTAGTGGGGCAGGGTGGACAGATACGCAGTATTTT	CASGAGWTDTQYF
NA	TRBJ1-2	TRBV5-1	NA	TGCGCCAGCAATGGTGGCAGGGAAGAAGACTATGGCTACACCTTC	CASNGGREEDYGYTF
NA	TRBJ1-1	TRBV6-5	NA	TGTGCCAGCAGTCGAGCTGGGACTGAAGCTTTCTTT	CASSRAGTEAFF
NA	TRBJ2-1	TRBV11-2	TRBD1	TGTGTCAGCTCAGGGGGCTCGGGTAGCTATAATGAGCAGTTCTTC	CVSSGGSGSYNEQFF
NA	TRBJ2-7	TRBV11-2	TRBD2	TGTGCCAGCAGCGCCCTCCGGGACGTCGGAACTAGCGGGATGGGTGAGCTGTACTTC	CASSALRDVGTSGMGELYF
once	TRBJ2-5	TRBV12-3/TRBV12-4	NA	TGTGCCAGCAGTTTAGAGTGGACCCAGTACTTC	CASSLEWTQYF
few	TRBJ2-7	TRBV12-3/TRBV12-4	TRBD2	TGTGCCAGCAGCCTACTTCGGGCTAGCGGGTCGTACGAGCAGTACTTC	CASSLLRASGSYEQYF
NA	TRBJ2-2	TRBV4-1	TRBD2	TGCGCCAGTACCATGTCGGGGGTAGCGGGAGGAGGGACCGGGGAGCTGTTTTTT	CASTMSGVAGGGTGELFF
NA	TRBJ2-1	TRBV11-2	TRBD1	TGCGCCAGCAGCTTAGCCAGGGCAGGGGGCTATGAGCAGTTCTTC	CASSLARAGGYEQFF
NA	TRBJ2-1	TRBV5-5	NA	TGTGCTAGCAGCTTGGAGGTGCGAACCTACAATGAGCAGTTCTTC	CASSLEVRTYNEQFF
NA	TRBJ2-4	TRBV11-2	NA	TGTGCCAGCAGCTCTTTACGTAGTAAAAACATTCAGTACTTT	CASSSLRSKNIQYF
NA	TRBJ2-7	TRBV6-1	NA	TGTGCCAGCAGTGAAGGGGTTCTCTTGGGCTCTCCTGTCCACGAGCAGTACTTC	CASSEGVLLGSPVHEQYF
NA	TRBJ2-7	TRBV28	NA	TGTGCCAGCACCGGGGAAGGGGGGTACTACGAGCAGTACTTC	CASTGEGGYYEQYF
NA	TRBJ2-3	TRBV6-2/TRBV6-3	TRBD2	TGTGCCAGCAGTTACTCGAGTAAGGGACTAGCGTCTAGCAGAGATGCGCAGTATTTT	CASSYSSKGLASSRDAQYF
many	TRBJ2-3	TRBV30	NA	TGTGCCTGTATACCGGGGGGCACAGATACGCAGTATTTT	CACIPGGTDTQYF
NA	TRBJ2-7	TRBV10-1	TRBD1	TGCGCCAGCAGCCCGGGACAGAGTGAAGAGCAGTACTTC	CASSPGQSEEQYF
few	TRBJ1-5	TRBV6-4	NA	TGTGCCAGCAGTGACAGGGAAAATCAGCCCCAGCATTTT	CASSDRENQPQHF
NA	TRBJ2-2	TRBV6-5	TRBD2	TGTGCCTGCGGGGGGGGGCAGGACACCGGGGAGCTGTTTTTT	CACGGGQDTGELFF
NA	TRBJ2-2	TRBV6-5	NA	TGTGCCAGCAGTTACTCTCGAGACCCCGGGGAGCTGTTTTTT	CASSYSRDPGELFF
NA	TRBJ2-2	TRBV10-1	NA	TGCGCCAGCAGTGAGGGGGGTAGAGAGCTGTTTTTT	CASSEGGRELFF
few	TRBJ2-2	TRBV29-1	TRBD2	TGCAGCGTTAGGGAGGGCCAAAGCGGGGAGCTGTTTTTT	CSVREGQSGELFF
NA	TRBJ2-7	TRBV11-2	TRBD2	TGTACCAGCAGTCCGGGGGGCTACGAGCAGTACTTC	CTSSPGGYEQYF
few	TRBJ2-7	TRBV6-5	TRBD2	TGTGCCAGCAGTCCTGGGACTATCCGACTCTACGAGCAGTACTTC	CASSPGTIRLYEQYF
NA	TRBJ2-1	TRBV6-2/TRBV6-3	NA	TGTGCCAGCAGTTATGCTAGTTTTAATGAGCAGTTCTTC	CASSYASFNEQFF
NA	TRBJ1-1	TRBV4-1	NA	TGCGCCAGCAGCTCAAGGAGGGGATGGGCTTTCTTT	CASSSRRGWAFF
NA	TRBJ1-1	TRBV6-1	TRBD1	TGTACCGCGAGGGGACAGATAGAAGCTTTCTTT	CTARGQIEAFF
NA	TRBJ2-7	TRBV12-3/TRBV12-4	NA	TGTGCCAGCAGTCCCGAGGGGGAGGGTTACGAGCAGTACTTC	CASSPEGEGYEQYF
NA	TRBJ2-1	TRBV11-3	NA	TGTGCCAGCAGCTTAGGAAGCATCGGTGAGCAGTTCTTC	CASSLGSIGEQFF
NA	TRBJ1-1	TRBV7-9	NA	TGTGCCAGCATCCCCCGGGACCTTTATTCGCCGAACACTGAAGCTTTCTTT	CASIPRDLYSPNTEAFF
many	TRBJ2-2	TRBV11-2	TRBD1	TGTGCCCTACGTGAAGAGACAGGGCCCTACACCGGGGAGCTGTTTTTT	CALREETGPYTGELFF
NA	TRBJ2-3	TRBV12-3/TRBV12-4	TRBD1	TGTGCCAGCAGTTACGACAGGGTGGAAGATACGCAGTATTTT	CASSYDRVEDTQYF
NA	TRBJ2-1	TRBV5-4	TRBD2	TGTGCCAGCAGCCGTAGCGGGAGGGCAAGGAATGAGCAGTTCTTC	CASSRSGRARNEQFF
NA	TRBJ2-1	TRBV4-3	NA	TGCGCCAGCAGCCAAGATAGGAGCGGGTTTCACAATGAGCAGTTCTTC	CASSQDRSGFHNEQFF
once	TRBJ2-7	TRBV28	TRBD2	TGTGCCAGCTTCTCAAGACAGGGTACTAGCGGGAGTTCCTACGAGCAATACTTC	CASFSRQGTSGSSYEQYF